This TCR beta chain was found in a study of PD-L1 blockade in urothelial cancer. Time point defined: peripheral blood 6 weeks after treatment start. Each patient gave between 1 and 8 samples, pretreatment and on-treatment. The CDR3 loop spans 16 amino acids. CDR1 is LNHDA, CDR2 SQIVND, per germline (reference sequence). Trimming took 7 bases from V and 0 from J, leaving 16 bases between them. Measured with immunoSEQ multiplex PCR; TCRdb has only the in-frame clones, and not every one. This sample has around 110,000 clones, with 75% to 90% found just once. The rearrangement uses TRBV19 and TRBJ2-1; TRBD2 might be the D (7 bases). The source was PBMCs, collected around atezolizumab (anti-PD-L1) treatment. The TCR comes from a man in his 60s with urothelial cancer. The CDR3 DNA reads as TGTGCCAGTACTGCCGGGGGCGGGAGCTCCTACAATGAGCAGTTCTTC. This translates into CASTAGGGSSYNEQFF. Based on the CDR3 plus reference TRBV19 and TRBJ2-1, the full variable domain is DGGITQSPKYLFRKEGQNVTLSCEQNLNHDAMYWYRQDPGQGLRLIYYSQIVNDFQKGDIAEGYSVSREKKESFPLTVTSAQKNPTAFYLCASTAGGGSSYNEQFFGPGTRLTVL.